These T cell receptor beta chains were read from a single sample in a study of cytotoxic CD8 clonotypes in ibrutinib-treated CLL. Sequencing was performed with immunoSEQ multiplex PCR; in TCRdb, only in-frame clones are kept and a portion is missing. The table records 110,000 to 150,000 clones, 75% to 85% of them present only once. The starting material was PBMCs, obtained after 12 months of ibrutinib treatment. The receptors derive from a human donor with chronic lymphocytic leukemia. CDR3s include the opening cysteine and the closing phenylalanine or tryptophan. The order of the fields is D gene, J gene, V gene, clone size, CDR3 protein, CDR3 DNA. D genes are given only for firm matches. Where a row states a size, it is once, few, many or the class of an expanded clone; other rows omit it.

d_gene: -; j_gene: TRBJ2-7; v_gene: TRBV4-3; abundance: -; CDR3aa: CASSQDRDYEQYF; CDR3nt: TGCGCCAGCAGCCAAGACAGGGACTACGAGCAGTACTTC
d_gene: TRBD1; j_gene: TRBJ1-3; v_gene: TRBV9; abundance: -; CDR3aa: CASSVASTGEGNTIYF; CDR3nt: TGTGCCAGCAGCGTAGCAAGTACAGGGGAGGGAAACACCATATATTTT
d_gene: -; j_gene: TRBJ1-1; v_gene: TRBV23-1; abundance: -; CDR3aa: CASSPSHSWIMNTEAFF; CDR3nt: TGCGCCAGCAGTCCATCCCACTCCTGGATCATGAACACTGAAGCTTTCTTT
d_gene: -; j_gene: TRBJ2-2; v_gene: TRBV27; abundance: -; CDR3aa: CASSSNTGELFF; CDR3nt: TGTGCCAGCAGTTCGAACACCGGGGAGCTGTTTTTT
d_gene: -; j_gene: TRBJ2-7; v_gene: TRBV6-1; abundance: -; CDR3aa: CASSVPNPSWDISSYEQYF; CDR3nt: TGTGCCAGCAGTGTCCCCAACCCTTCATGGGACATAAGCTCCTACGAGCAGTACTTC
d_gene: TRBD1; j_gene: TRBJ1-3; v_gene: TRBV15; abundance: -; CDR3aa: CATSRDKGGGNTIYF; CDR3nt: TGTGCCACCAGCAGAGATAAAGGGGGCGGAAACACCATATATTTT
d_gene: -; j_gene: TRBJ1-2; v_gene: TRBV27; abundance: -; CDR3aa: CASSPAGKYFYGYTF; CDR3nt: TGTGCCAGCAGCCCGGCGGGGAAATATTTCTATGGCTACACCTTC
d_gene: TRBD2; j_gene: TRBJ2-1; v_gene: TRBV5-1; abundance: -; CDR3aa: CASRPGLAGPSGNEQFF; CDR3nt: TGCGCCAGCAGGCCGGGACTAGCGGGACCCTCAGGGAATGAGCAGTTCTTC
d_gene: -; j_gene: TRBJ2-3; v_gene: TRBV5-1; abundance: few; CDR3aa: CASRSTGDTQYF; CDR3nt: TGCGCCAGCAGAAGTACAGGGGATACGCAGTATTTT
d_gene: -; j_gene: TRBJ1-1; v_gene: TRBV28; abundance: -; CDR3aa: CASSRTAMNTEAFF; CDR3nt: TGTGCCAGCAGTCGGACCGCGATGAACACTGAAGCTTTCTTT
d_gene: -; j_gene: TRBJ2-1; v_gene: TRBV7-9; abundance: -; CDR3aa: CASSAGWRGTYNEQFF; CDR3nt: TGTGCCAGCAGCGCCGGGTGGCGGGGCACCTACAATGAGCAGTTCTTC
d_gene: TRBD2; j_gene: TRBJ2-1; v_gene: TRBV5-6; abundance: -; CDR3aa: CASSTTSGRTYNEQFF; CDR3nt: TGTGCCAGCAGCACCACTAGCGGGAGGACATACAATGAGCAGTTCTTC
d_gene: -; j_gene: TRBJ2-3; v_gene: TRBV5-1; abundance: -; CDR3aa: CASSLVGGDTQYF; CDR3nt: TGCGCCAGCAGCTTGGTAGGGGGAGATACGCAGTATTTT
d_gene: -; j_gene: TRBJ1-2; v_gene: TRBV4-2; abundance: -; CDR3aa: CASSQEGGNYGYTF; CDR3nt: TGTGCCAGCAGCCAAGAGGGGGGTAACTATGGCTACACCTTC
d_gene: -; j_gene: TRBJ1-1; v_gene: TRBV7-2; abundance: -; CDR3aa: CASNGQPNTEAFF; CDR3nt: TGTGCCAGCAATGGGCAGCCGAACACTGAAGCTTTCTTT
d_gene: -; j_gene: TRBJ2-3; v_gene: TRBV11-2; abundance: -; CDR3aa: CASSLDQGRTDTQYF; CDR3nt: TGTGCCAGCAGCTTAGATCAGGGGCGCACAGATACGCAGTATTTT
d_gene: TRBD1; j_gene: TRBJ2-1; v_gene: TRBV11-3; abundance: -; CDR3aa: CASSLDRRNEQFF; CDR3nt: TGTGCCAGCAGCTTGGACAGGCGCAATGAGCAGTTCTTC
d_gene: TRBD2; j_gene: TRBJ2-3; v_gene: TRBV7-3; abundance: -; CDR3aa: CASSLGTSGPSTDTQYF; CDR3nt: TGTGCCAGCAGCTTGGGGACTAGCGGGCCTAGCACAGATACGCAGTATTTT
d_gene: TRBD2; j_gene: TRBJ2-1; v_gene: TRBV5-1; abundance: -; CDR3aa: CASSLARTSGGPPYNEQFF; CDR3nt: TGCGCCAGCAGCTTGGCGCGGACTAGCGGGGGACCGCCCTACAATGAGCAGTTCTTC
d_gene: -; j_gene: TRBJ2-1; v_gene: TRBV5-6; abundance: once; CDR3aa: CASSLGQYNEQFF; CDR3nt: TGTGCCAGCAGCTTGGGGCAGTACAATGAGCAGTTCTTC
d_gene: -; j_gene: TRBJ2-7; v_gene: TRBV30; abundance: -; CDR3aa: CALAAGIWYEQYF; CDR3nt: TGTGCGTTGGCCGCAGGGATCTGGTACGAGCAGTACTTC
d_gene: TRBD2; j_gene: TRBJ2-2; v_gene: TRBV9; abundance: -; CDR3aa: CASSLRSGRALGTGELFF; CDR3nt: TGTGCCAGCAGCCTCCGTAGCGGGAGGGCCCTCGGCACCGGGGAGCTGTTTTTT
d_gene: TRBD1; j_gene: TRBJ2-1; v_gene: TRBV4-3; abundance: -; CDR3aa: CASSLGTGAGNEQFF; CDR3nt: TGCGCCAGCAGCCTCGGGACAGGGGCCGGCAATGAGCAGTTCTTC
d_gene: -; j_gene: TRBJ1-5; v_gene: TRBV4-3; abundance: -; CDR3aa: CASSQDRTVSAYSNQPQHF; CDR3nt: TGCGCCAGCAGCCAAGACCGGACCGTTTCAGCTTATAGCAATCAGCCCCAGCATTTT
d_gene: TRBD1; j_gene: TRBJ2-7; v_gene: TRBV7-2; abundance: once; CDR3aa: CASSLAGQVKYEQYF; CDR3nt: TGTGCCAGCAGCTTAGCCGGACAGGTAAAGTACGAGCAGTACTTC
d_gene: -; j_gene: TRBJ2-3; v_gene: TRBV5-1; abundance: -; CDR3aa: CASGDLQGADTQYF; CDR3nt: TGCGCCAGCGGGGACCTTCAGGGTGCAGATACGCAGTATTTT
d_gene: -; j_gene: TRBJ2-5; v_gene: TRBV5-4; abundance: -; CDR3aa: CASSILLQGRTQYF; CDR3nt: TGTGCCAGCAGCATACTCCTTCAGGGCCGAACCCAGTACTTC
d_gene: -; j_gene: TRBJ2-7; v_gene: TRBV4-3; abundance: -; CDR3aa: CASSQDLGTYYEQYF; CDR3nt: TGCGCCAGCAGCCAAGATTTGGGTACGTACTACGAGCAGTACTTC
d_gene: TRBD1; j_gene: TRBJ1-1; v_gene: TRBV7-9; abundance: -; CDR3aa: CASSLPGQGLNTEAFF; CDR3nt: TGTGCCAGCAGCCTCCCGGGACAGGGATTGAACACTGAAGCTTTCTTT
d_gene: -; j_gene: TRBJ2-1; v_gene: TRBV10-3; abundance: -; CDR3aa: CAISDERHYNEQFF; CDR3nt: TGTGCCATCAGTGACGAGCGCCACTACAATGAGCAGTTCTTC
d_gene: TRBD2; j_gene: TRBJ2-7; v_gene: TRBV18; abundance: -; CDR3aa: CASSPRLAGNYEQYF; CDR3nt: TGTGCCAGCTCACCACGTCTAGCGGGAAATTACGAGCAGTACTTC
d_gene: -; j_gene: TRBJ1-5; v_gene: TRBV4-1; abundance: -; CDR3aa: CASSQDGGGRQPQHF; CDR3nt: TGCGCCAGCAGCCAAGACGGGGGGGGCCGTCAGCCCCAGCATTTT
d_gene: -; j_gene: TRBJ1-3; v_gene: TRBV14; abundance: -; CDR3aa: CASSQASGLNTIYF; CDR3nt: TGTGCCAGCAGCCAAGCGTCTGGGCTGAACACCATATATTTT
d_gene: -; j_gene: TRBJ1-5; v_gene: TRBV6-1; abundance: -; CDR3aa: CASSEARVQAAWAQHF; CDR3nt: TGTGCCAGCAGTGAAGCGAGGGTACAGGCCGCTTGGGCCCAGCATTTT
d_gene: TRBD1; j_gene: TRBJ2-7; v_gene: TRBV6-5; abundance: -; CDR3aa: CASRHRDRGPTEQYF; CDR3nt: TGTGCCAGCAGACACCGGGACAGGGGGCCTACAGAGCAGTACTTC
d_gene: -; j_gene: TRBJ1-5; v_gene: TRBV4-1; abundance: few; CDR3aa: CASRLNSNQPQHF; CDR3nt: TGCGCCAGCAGGCTCAATAGCAATCAGCCCCAGCATTTT